This record concerns one T cell receptor (beta chain) sequence. Germline loops: CDR1 SGDLS, CDR2 YYNGEE. The CDR3 extends over 16 amino acids. V shed 0 bases and J 12 bases; nucleotides not matched to a gene: 14. The data are from a study of cytomegalovirus exposure and HLA in healthy donors. In the PCR, 60 Vbeta and 13 Jbeta primers were used. Produced via immunoSEQ multiplex PCR; TCRdb's table is partial and in-frame only. The table includes 110,000 to 150,000 clones, about 75% detected once. The receptor's source is a man aged 30 to 45 in good health and CMV-seronegative. What was sequenced was PBMCs. This chain links TRBV9 with TRBJ2-1; 8 bases agree with TRBD1. The CDR3 region has the DNA TGTGCCAGCAGCGTAGAGGGGACAGGCGTCCCGGGGAGGCAGTTCTTC. Protein: CASSVEGTGVPGRQFF.